What follows are 5 T cell receptor beta chains derived from one specimen sequenced in a study of blood T cell repertoires in COVID-19. TCRdb keeps only in-frame clones here, not all; method: immunoSEQ multiplex PCR. The sample gives around 200,000 clones, roughly 80% of which show up once; 2.5% to 3.5% is in the top ten. Sequenced: PBMCs or T cells enriched from blood (not recorded which). Receptor source: a woman aged 25-40 years who had recovered from COVID-19.

This rearrangement joins TRBV4-1 to TRBJ2-1; 7 nucleotides line up with TRBD2. Germline V gives CDR1 MGHRA, CDR2 YSYEKL. The junction had 8 bases not matched to a gene; V was cut back by 2 bases and J by 7 bases. The CDR3 loop spans 15 amino acids. The DNA of the CDR3 is TGCGCCAGCAGCCAACTGGCGGGAGTGTCAAATGAGCAGTTCTTC. Its protein is CASSQLAGVSNEQFF.

The J gene is TRBJ2-2, the V gene TRBV24-1; no firm D call. CDR3 length: 17 amino acids. Trimming shortened V by 1 base and J by 0 bases, and 11 bases separated the two germline ends. Per the germline V gene, CDR1 is KGHDR and CDR2 is SFDVKD. This CDR3 reads CATSDFSTISNTGELFF. Written as DNA, the CDR3 is TGTGCCACCAGTGATTTCTCGACAATTTCGAACACCGGGGAGCTGTTTTTT.

The CDR3 bases are TGTGCCAGCAGTGGACAGGGCCCCGCTGAGGCGCAGTACGTC. Protein sequence: CASSGQGPAEAQYV. The chain is built from TRBV2 and TRBJ2-7; TRBD1 aligns across 7 bases. Trimming took 4 bases from V and 9 from J; bases not matched to a gene: 12. Germline V gives CDR1 SNHLY, CDR2 FYNNEI. This CDR3 comprises 14 residues.

V usage is TRBV7-2 and J usage is TRBJ1-4; the D gene is possibly TRBD1 (6 bases). The CDR3 sequence is 15 residues long. Trimming removed 6 bases at V and 4 bases at J, with 15 bases between. Germline loops: CDR1 SGHTA, CDR2 FQGNSA. The CDR3 DNA reads TGTGCCAGCAGTTCGCCGCTAGGGGGTAATGAAAAACTGTTTTTT. Protein product: CASSSPLGGNEKLFF.

The chain employs TRBV18 and TRBJ1-3; 8 positions agree with TRBD1. Per the germline V gene, CDR1 is KGHSH and CDR2 is LQKENI. J lost 2 bases, V lost 3 bases, and 15 bases had no gene match. The CDR3 totals 19 residues. Here the CDR3 DNA reads TGTGCCAGCTCACCGATCACAGGACAGGGAATTTCAGCTGGAAACACCATATATTTT. Its translation is CASSPITGQGISAGNTIYF.